This TCR beta chain was identified in a study of blood T cell repertoires in COVID-19. On the study more broadly: The samples span acute and convalescent COVID-19 from the United States, Italy and Spain. PBMCs, B-cell-depleted T cells, or T cells were the source of the cDNA or gDNA that made up the material.

The CDR3 has 16 residues. Germline V CDR1 and CDR2: SGHKS, YYEKEE (reference sequence). V was pared by 2 bases and J by 3 bases, with 14 bases between. Original analysis: Reference gene primer amplification yielded estimated nucleated cell counts. The repertoire was sequenced with immunoSEQ multiplex PCR; TCRdb's copy has only in-frame clones and lacks some. V, J and clone size are those of that table, while D and trimming were read from the DNA. This sample has some 130,000 clones, with 70% to 90% found just once. The sample taken for sequencing was peripheral blood. The sequence came from a man between 45 and 60 years old with acute or convalescent COVID-19. The rearrangement joins TRBV5-5 to TRBJ2-2; possibly TRBD2 for D (7 bases). The chain's CDR3 is CASSFPGGPDTGELFF. The CDR3 bases are TGTGCCAGCAGCTTCCCCGGGGGGCCAGACACCGGGGAGCTGTTTTTT. The whole variable domain, remainder taken from reference TRBV5-5 and TRBJ2-2, is DAGVTQSPTHLIKTRGQQVTLRCSPISGHKSVSWYQQVLGQGPQFIFQYYEKEERGRGNFPDRFSARQFPNYSSELNVNALLLGDSALYLCASSFPGGPDTGELFFGEGSRLTVL.